This T cell receptor beta chain was documented in a study of response to subunit inactivated influenza vaccine. Study observations and caveats: Authors proposed each seasonal influenza vaccination draws in few new T cells.

TCRdb reprocessed the RT-PCR reads via MiXCR and lists one record per CDR3 protein. This table holds 550,000 to 600,000 distinct CDR3 sequences, about 11% found once. The J segment lost 5 bases and the V segment lost 4 bases, leaving 9 bases of the junction unmatched. CDR1 and CDR2 (germline): KGHSH, LQKENI. The CDR3 is made up of 15 amino acids. This clonotype was detected only once. Its antigen is still unknown. The clonotype comes from a man aged 50 to 59 who received an inactivated influenza vaccine. The sequences come from PBMCs from blood, collected on the day of vaccination. V gene TRBV18 combines with J gene TRBJ2-5, with 8 bases aligning to TRBD1. CDR3 sequence: CASSRGQGLRETQYF. The CDR3 DNA follows: TGTGCCAGCTCACGAGGACAGGGCCTCCGGGAGACCCAGTACTTC.